This TCR beta chain was obtained from a study of siplizumab effects on memory and regulatory T cells. Of note for this clone: Its antigen remains unidentified.

Some clones are missing from TCRdb's copy, which holds only in-frame ones; the method was immunoSEQ multiplex PCR. Of 70,000 or so clones in the sample, less than 95% were seen once. The CDR3 is 12 residues long. Germline V gene data show CDR1 as LGHNT and CDR2 as FRNRAP. The V end lost 5 bases, the J end lost 6 bases, and 8 bases lay between the germline ends. Notes on the study in general: It seemed that naive T cells were more diverse than memory cells and were major contributors to the alloresponse. Poor capture below about 10^-5 frequency left most alloreactive clones unmapped to unstimulated subsets. Proliferating siplizumab-culture Tregs lacked confirmation of suppressive function. Alloreactive sequences tracing back to unstimulated CD4+ memory cells fell significantly with siplizumab.

Specimen: CD8+ T cells sorted from blood. This chain joins TRBV12-5 and TRBJ2-1, with D unclear. The TCR was taken from a human donor in good health. CDR3 residues: CASGGVSNEQFF. In DNA, the CDR3 is TGTGCTAGTGGTGGGGTGAGCAATGAGCAGTTCTTC.